This TCR beta chain was captured in a study of T cells in Graves' hyperthyroidism and ophthalmopathy. RNA transcripts gave rise to amplified TCR beta CDR3 regions. The HTBI primer set served for first-round RT-PCR of the TCR CDR3. One entry per CDR3 protein results from TCRdb running MiXCR on the multiplex PCR reads. In the table there are about half a million distinct CDR3 sequences, about 20% of which are singletons. The table lists this clonotype with a count of one. V was clipped by 4 bases and J by 9 bases, with 13 bases between them. There are 12 residues in the CDR3. The germline gives CDR1 SGHDT, CDR2 YYEEEE.

The clonotype was recovered from a woman in her 70s with Graves' ophthalmopathy. The chain is built from TRBV5-6 and TRBJ1-2; D might be TRBD1 (5 bases). Sequenced material: blood. Here the CDR3 DNA reads TGTGCCAGCAGCCCGGGGGGGGGTCGCTACACCTTC. It yields the protein CASSPGGGRYTF.